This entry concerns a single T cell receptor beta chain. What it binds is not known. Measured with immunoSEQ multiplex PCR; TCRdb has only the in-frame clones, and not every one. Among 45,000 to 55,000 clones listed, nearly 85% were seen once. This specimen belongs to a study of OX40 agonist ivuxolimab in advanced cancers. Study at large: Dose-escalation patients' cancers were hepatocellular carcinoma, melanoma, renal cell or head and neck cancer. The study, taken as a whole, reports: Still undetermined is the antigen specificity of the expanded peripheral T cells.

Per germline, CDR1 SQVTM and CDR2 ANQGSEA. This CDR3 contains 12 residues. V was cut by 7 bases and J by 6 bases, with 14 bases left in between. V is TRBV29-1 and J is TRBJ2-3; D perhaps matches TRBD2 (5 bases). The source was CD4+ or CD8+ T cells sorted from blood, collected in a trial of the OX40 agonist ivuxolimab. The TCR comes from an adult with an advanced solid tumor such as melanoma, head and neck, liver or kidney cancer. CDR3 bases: TGCAGCGCCCTCTACCCGGGGGATACGCAGTATTTT. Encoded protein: CSALYPGDTQYF.